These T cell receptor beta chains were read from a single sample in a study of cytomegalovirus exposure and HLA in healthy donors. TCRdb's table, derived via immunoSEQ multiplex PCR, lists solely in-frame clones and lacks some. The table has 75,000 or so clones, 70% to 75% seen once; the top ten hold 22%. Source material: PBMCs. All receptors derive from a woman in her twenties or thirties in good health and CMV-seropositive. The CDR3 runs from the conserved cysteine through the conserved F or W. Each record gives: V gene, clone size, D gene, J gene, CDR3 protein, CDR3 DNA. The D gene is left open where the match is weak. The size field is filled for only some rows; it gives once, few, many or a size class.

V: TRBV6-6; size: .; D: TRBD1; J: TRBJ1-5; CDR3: CASSPFTGANQPQHF; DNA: TGTGCCAGCAGTCCTTTCACAGGGGCTAATCAGCCCCAGCATTTT
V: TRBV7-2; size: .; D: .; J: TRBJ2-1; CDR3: CASSAPGSIKNEQFF; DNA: TGTGCCAGCAGCGCCCCAGGGTCTATAAAAAATGAGCAGTTCTTC
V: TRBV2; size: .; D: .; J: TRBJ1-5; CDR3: CASRSGDSNQPQHF; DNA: TGTGCCAGCAGATCAGGGGATAGCAATCAGCCCCAGCATTTT
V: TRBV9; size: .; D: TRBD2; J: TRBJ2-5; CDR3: CASSVYIAGGPETQYF; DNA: TGTGCCAGCAGCGTATATATAGCGGGAGGCCCAGAGACCCAGTACTTC
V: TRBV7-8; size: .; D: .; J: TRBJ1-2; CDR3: CASSLGAGGYTF; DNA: TGTGCCAGCAGCTTAGGGGCAGGGGGCTACACCTTC
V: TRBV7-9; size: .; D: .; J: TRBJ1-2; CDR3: CASSPDAGGVGYTF; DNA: TGTGCCAGCAGCCCCGATGCGGGCGGGGTTGGTTACACCTTC
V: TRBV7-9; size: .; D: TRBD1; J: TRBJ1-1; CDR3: CASSLAPGGNTEAFF; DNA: TGTGCCAGCAGCTTAGCGCCAGGGGGGAACACTGAAGCTTTCTTT
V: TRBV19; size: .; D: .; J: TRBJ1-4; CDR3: CASSKEATNEKLFF; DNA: TGTGCCAGTAGTAAGGAGGCAACTAATGAAAAACTGTTTTTT
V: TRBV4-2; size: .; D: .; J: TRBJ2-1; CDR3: CASSQPPTGSPNNEQFF; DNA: TGTGCCAGCAGCCAACCCCCCACCGGGAGCCCTAACAATGAGCAGTTCTTC
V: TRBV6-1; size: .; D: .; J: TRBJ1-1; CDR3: CASSEKGPRVGAFF; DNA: TGTGCCAGCAGTGAGAAAGGCCCGAGGGTCGGGGCTTTCTTT
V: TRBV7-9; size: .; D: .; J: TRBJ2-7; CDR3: CASSNREPATEF; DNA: TGTGCCAGCAGTAACAGGGAACCCGCCACCGAATTC
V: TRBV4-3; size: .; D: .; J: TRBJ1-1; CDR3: CASSQDWPYTEAFF; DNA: TGCGCCAGCAGCCAAGATTGGCCCTACACTGAAGCTTTCTTT
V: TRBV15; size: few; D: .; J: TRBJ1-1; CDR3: CATSKGRENTEAFF; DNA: TGTGCCACCAGCAAGGGGAGGGAGAACACTGAAGCTTTCTTT
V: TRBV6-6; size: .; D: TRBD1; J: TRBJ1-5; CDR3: CASSPNDRADNQPQHF; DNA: TGTGCCAGCAGCCCCAACGACAGGGCCGACAATCAGCCCCAGCATTTT
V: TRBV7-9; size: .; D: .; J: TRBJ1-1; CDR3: CASSLKQIGVGAFF; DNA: TGTGCCAGCAGCTTAAAACAGATCGGCGTTGGAGCTTTCTTT
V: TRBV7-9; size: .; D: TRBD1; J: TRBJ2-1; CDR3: CASSLRTGGSYNEQFF; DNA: TGTGCCAGCAGCTTAAGAACAGGGGGCTCCTACAATGAGCAGTTCTTC
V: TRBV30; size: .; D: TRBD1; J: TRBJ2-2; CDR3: CAWSVGDRDTGELFF; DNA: TGTGCCTGGAGTGTAGGGGACAGGGACACCGGGGAGCTGTTTTTT
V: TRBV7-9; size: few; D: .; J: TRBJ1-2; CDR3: CASSSVGGRTHYSYGYTF; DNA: TGTGCCAGCAGCTCAGTAGGCGGACGGACTCACTATAGCTATGGCTACACCTTC
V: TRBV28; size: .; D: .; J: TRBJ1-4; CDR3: CASSPRFGSSEKLFF; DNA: TGTGCCAGCAGTCCTCGGTTCGGGTCTAGTGAAAAACTGTTTTTT
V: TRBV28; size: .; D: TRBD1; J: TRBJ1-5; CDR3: CASRLPGGPNQPQHF; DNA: TGTGCCAGCAGGCTGCCAGGGGGCCCCAATCAGCCCCAGCATTTT
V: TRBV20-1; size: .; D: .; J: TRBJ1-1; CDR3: CSASVNTEAFF; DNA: TGCAGTGCTTCAGTGAACACTGAAGCTTTCTTT
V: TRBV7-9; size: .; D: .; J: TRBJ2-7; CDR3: CASSPRGIAVGEQYF; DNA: TGTGCCAGCAGCCCCCGGGGAATCGCTGTGGGAGAGCAGTACTTC
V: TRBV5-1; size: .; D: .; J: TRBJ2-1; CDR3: CASSLDDRPEIYNEQFF; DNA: TGCGCCAGCAGCTTGGATGACAGGCCAGAGATCTACAATGAGCAGTTCTTC
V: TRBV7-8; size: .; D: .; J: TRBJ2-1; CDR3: CASSRSGDNEQFF; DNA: TGTGCCAGCAGCCGTAGCGGAGACAATGAGCAGTTCTTC
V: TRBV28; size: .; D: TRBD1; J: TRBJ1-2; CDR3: CASGQGEGGYTF; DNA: TGTGCCAGCGGGCAGGGGGAAGGTGGCTACACCTTC
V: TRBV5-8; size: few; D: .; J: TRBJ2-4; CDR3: CASSLAQEALAKNIQYF; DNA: TGTGCCAGCAGCTTGGCACAGGAAGCGCTAGCCAAAAACATTCAGTACTTC
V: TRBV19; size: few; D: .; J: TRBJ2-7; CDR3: CASSGGVLEQYF; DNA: TGTGCCAGTAGCGGAGGGGTCCTCGAGCAGTACTTC
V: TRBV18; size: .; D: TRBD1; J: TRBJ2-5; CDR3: CASSPWTGEETQYF; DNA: TGTGCCAGCTCACCCTGGACAGGGGAAGAGACCCAGTACTTC
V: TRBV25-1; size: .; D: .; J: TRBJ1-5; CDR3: CASAGILGQPQHF; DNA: TGTGCCAGCGCCGGGATATTAGGGCAGCCCCAGCATTTT
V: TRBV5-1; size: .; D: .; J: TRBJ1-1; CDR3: CASSARVNTEAFF; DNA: TGCGCCAGCAGCGCCAGGGTGAACACTGAAGCTTTCTTT
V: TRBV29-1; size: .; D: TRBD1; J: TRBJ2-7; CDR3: CSLRTGPGEQYF; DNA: TGCAGCCTTCGGACAGGGCCGGGCGAGCAGTACTTC
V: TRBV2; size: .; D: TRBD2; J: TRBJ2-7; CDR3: CASRRTSRYEQYF; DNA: TGTGCCAGTCGGCGGACTAGCAGGTACGAGCAGTACTTC
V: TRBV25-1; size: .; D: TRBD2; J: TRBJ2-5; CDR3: CASSLAGDRETQYF; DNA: TGTGCCAGCAGTCTAGCGGGAGATCGGGAGACCCAGTACTTC
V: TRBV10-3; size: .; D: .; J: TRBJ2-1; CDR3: CAITGTSSAEQFF; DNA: TGTGCCATCACCGGGACAAGCTCGGCTGAGCAGTTCTTC
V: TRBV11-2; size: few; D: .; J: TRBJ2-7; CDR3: CASSPRLGEQYF; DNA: TGTGCCAGCAGCCCCCGGCTAGGCGAGCAGTACTTC
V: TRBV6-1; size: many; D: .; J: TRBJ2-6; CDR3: CASWTASGANVLTF; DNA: TGTGCCAGCTGGACAGCCTCTGGGGCCAACGTCCTGACTTTC
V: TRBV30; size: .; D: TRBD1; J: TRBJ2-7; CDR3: CACLSSTGAREQYF; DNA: TGTGCCTGCTTATCTTCGACAGGGGCTCGCGAGCAGTACTTC
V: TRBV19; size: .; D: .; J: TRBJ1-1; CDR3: CASSIMGGAFF; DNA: TGTGCCAGTAGTATTATGGGGGGAGCTTTCTTT
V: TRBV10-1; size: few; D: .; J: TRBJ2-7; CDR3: CASSDSYEQYF; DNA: TGCGCCAGCAGTGATAGCTACGAGCAGTACTTC
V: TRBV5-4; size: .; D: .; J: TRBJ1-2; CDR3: CASSPSFGYRGYYGYTF; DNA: TGTGCCAGCAGCCCTTCTTTCGGGTATAGGGGATACTATGGCTACACCTTC
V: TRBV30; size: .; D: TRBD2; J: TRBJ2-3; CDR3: CAWSVGGLAGGPDTQYF; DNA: TGTGCCTGGAGTGTTGGCGGGCTAGCGGGAGGGCCAGATACGCAGTATTTT
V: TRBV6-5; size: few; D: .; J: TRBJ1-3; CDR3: CASSYRYPGSGNTIYF; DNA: TGTGCCAGCAGTTATAGGTACCCAGGCTCTGGAAACACCATATATTTT
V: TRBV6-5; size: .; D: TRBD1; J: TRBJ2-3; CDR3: CASRLQGTTDTQYF; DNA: TGTGCCAGCAGGCTACAGGGGACCACAGATACGCAGTATTTT
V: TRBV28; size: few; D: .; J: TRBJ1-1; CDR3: CASSPPDRNTEAFF; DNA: TGTGCCAGCAGTCCCCCCGACAGGAACACTGAAGCTTTCTTT
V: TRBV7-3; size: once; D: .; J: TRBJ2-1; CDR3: CASSSSGREQFF; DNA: TGTGCCAGCAGCTCTTCAGGGCGGGAGCAGTTCTTC
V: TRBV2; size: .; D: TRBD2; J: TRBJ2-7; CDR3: CASSLEQTSGSPYEQYF; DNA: TGTGCCAGCAGCCTCGAACAGACTAGCGGTTCTCCCTACGAGCAGTACTTC
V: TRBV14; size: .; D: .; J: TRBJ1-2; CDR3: CASSRVSYGYTF; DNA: TGTGCCAGCAGCCGAGTATCCTATGGCTACACCTTC
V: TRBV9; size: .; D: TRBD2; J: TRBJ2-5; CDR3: CASSAGTSGGPQYF; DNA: TGTGCCAGCAGCGCTGGGACTAGCGGGGGGCCCCAGTACTTC
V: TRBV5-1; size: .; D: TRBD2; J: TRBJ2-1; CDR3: CASSPVPGLVNEQFF; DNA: TGCGCCAGCAGCCCGGTCCCGGGACTAGTGAATGAGCAGTTCTTC
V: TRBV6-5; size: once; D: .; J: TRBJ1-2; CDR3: CASPPHRVSNYGYTF; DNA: TGTGCCAGCCCCCCCCACAGGGTGTCTAACTATGGCTACACCTTC